In its sample, the clone carrying this T cell receptor (beta chain) was seen once. These data belong to a study of blood T cell repertoires in COVID-19. Study-level information: COVID-19 samples collected from the United States, Italy and Spain covered acute and convalescent phases. In each case, the material was cDNA or gDNA derived from T cells, B-cell-depleted T cells, or PBMCs.

Original handling: Using reference gene primer amplification, nucleated cell counts were estimated. Sequencing used immunoSEQ multiplex PCR; TCRdb keeps in-frame clones, though not all of them. V and J calls and clone size are as listed in that table; D and trimming were resolved from the DNA. The sample carries about 170,000 clones, about 83% recorded once. From germline, CDR1 is SNHLY and CDR2 FYNNEI. This CDR3 is 13 amino acids long. Deletions cut 8 bases from V and 0 bases from J, with 10 bases between. The sequence came from a man between 18 and 29 years old with active or convalescent COVID-19. The J gene is TRBJ1-1, the V gene TRBV2; D perhaps matches TRBD1 (6 bases). Sample: peripheral blood. CDR3 amino acids: CASLDSLNTEAFF. Here the CDR3 DNA reads TGTGCCAGCCTGGACAGTTTGAACACTGAAGCTTTCTTT.